This TCR beta chain is from a study of human T cells and chemical hapten exposure. Study-level information: Throughout a study of roughly 25 weeks, patients underwent weekly scalp administration of diphenylcyclopropenone doses.

As for time point: pre-sensitization, week 0. As to treatment: therapeutic diphenylcyclopropenone sensitization with weekly scalp DPC. Germline V lookup: CDR1 DFQATT, CDR2 SNEGSKA (reference sequence). The CDR3 has 12 amino acids. The V and J ends lost 4 bases and 10 bases respectively, with 14 bases between them. Study findings and constraints: Donors, who had alopecia, may show an immune response that differs from healthy people's. With DPC sensitization, TCRs exceeding 1 in 1000 frequency showed no change.

This clonotype was seen only a few times. Antigen: not known. Individual cDNA molecules in this library carried unique molecular identifiers. MiXCR, applied by TCRdb to the RACE reads, yields one record per CDR3 protein. The sample includes tens of thousands of distinct CDR3 sequences, 8% to 10% of them seen just once. The chain combines TRBV20-1 with TRBJ2-1, with D maybe TRBD2 (6 bases). The sequencing used whole blood, collected in connection with sensitization to the hapten diphenylcyclopropenone (DPC). The sequence was collected from a woman aged 40 to 55 with alopecia areata. Some clones in this sample may be carry-over from other donors' samples. The CDR3 DNA sequence: TGCAGTGCTATACACACTAGCTCCGAGCAGTTCTTC. Translating gives CSAIHTSSEQFF.